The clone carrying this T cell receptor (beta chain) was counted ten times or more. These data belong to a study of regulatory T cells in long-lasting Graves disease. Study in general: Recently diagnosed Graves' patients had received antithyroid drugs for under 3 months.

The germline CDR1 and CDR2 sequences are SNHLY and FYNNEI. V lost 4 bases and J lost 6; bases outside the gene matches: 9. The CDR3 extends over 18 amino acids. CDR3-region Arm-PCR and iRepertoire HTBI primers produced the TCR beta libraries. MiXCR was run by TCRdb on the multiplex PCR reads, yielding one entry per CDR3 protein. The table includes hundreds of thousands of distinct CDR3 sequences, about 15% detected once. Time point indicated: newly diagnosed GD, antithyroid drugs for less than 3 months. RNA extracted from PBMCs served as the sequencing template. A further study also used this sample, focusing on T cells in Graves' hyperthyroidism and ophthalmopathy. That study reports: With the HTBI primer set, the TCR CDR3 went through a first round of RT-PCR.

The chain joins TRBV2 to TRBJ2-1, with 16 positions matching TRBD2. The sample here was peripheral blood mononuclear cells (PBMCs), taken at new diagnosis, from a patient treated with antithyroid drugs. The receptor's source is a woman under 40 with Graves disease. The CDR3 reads CASSAPGLAGGSVNEQFF. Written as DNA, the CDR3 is TGTGCCAGCAGTGCACCGGGACTAGCGGGAGGGTCCGTCAATGAGCAGTTCTTC.